This is a list of T cell receptor beta chains from one sample in a study of blood T cell repertoires in COVID-19. Generated by immunoSEQ multiplex PCR, the TCRdb table keeps only in-frame clones and is missing some. The data contain 200,000 to 300,000 clones, 80% to 90% of them singletons. The sample taken for sequencing was peripheral blood. Every receptor here comes from a man aged 45-65 years with acute or convalescent COVID-19. Both conserved end residues are part of each CDR3. The D gene is left open where the match is weak. Size is stated for part of the rows, as once, few or many counts, or as a class when the clone is expanded.

D gene | J gene | clone size | V gene | CDR3 protein | CDR3 DNA
- | TRBJ1-2 | - | TRBV12-3/TRBV12-4 | CASSLRNPNGYTF | TGTGCCAGCAGTTTGAGGAACCCCAATGGCTACACCTTC
- | TRBJ2-2 | - | TRBV4-1 | CASSQPGQTNTGELFF | TGCGCCAGCAGCCAACCGGGACAAACGAACACCGGGGAGCTGTTTTTT
TRBD1 | TRBJ2-3 | - | TRBV4-1 | CASSQPGQGAGDTQYF | TGCGCCAGCAGCCAACCGGGACAGGGGGCGGGAGATACGCAGTATTTT
TRBD2 | TRBJ2-3 | - | TRBV5-1 | CASSSGRAGIDTQYF | TGCGCCAGCAGCTCCGGGAGAGCGGGAATTGATACGCAGTATTTT
TRBD1 | TRBJ1-5 | - | TRBV19 | CASSSRTTGLSNQPQHF | TGTGCCAGTAGTTCCCGTACGACAGGGTTGAGCAATCAGCCCCAGCATTTT
TRBD2 | TRBJ2-1 | once | TRBV29-1 | CSVVSGSSYNEQFF | TGCAGCGTCGTTAGCGGGAGCTCCTACAATGAGCAGTTCTTC
- | TRBJ1-2 | - | TRBV5-1 | CASSLGSGWDYGYTF | TGCGCCAGCAGCTTGGGCTCAGGGTGGGACTATGGCTACACCTTC
- | TRBJ2-6 | once | TRBV9 | CASSVELALSGANVLTF | TGTGCCAGCAGCGTAGAACTAGCCCTCTCTGGGGCCAACGTCCTGACTTTC
- | TRBJ2-3 | - | TRBV25-1 | CASSATSGPDTQYF | TGTGCCAGCAGTGCGACTAGTGGCCCAGATACGCAGTATTTT
- | TRBJ1-3 | - | TRBV7-3 | CASSRTENSGNTIYF | TGTGCCAGCAGCCGGACAGAGAACTCTGGAAACACCATATATTTT
- | TRBJ2-7 | - | TRBV9 | CASSVGFGDTYEQYF | TGTGCCAGCAGCGTTGGGTTTGGGGACACTTACGAGCAGTACTTC
- | TRBJ2-7 | - | TRBV9 | CASSPGQGKSYEQYF | TGTGCCAGCAGCCCAGGTCAGGGGAAATCCTACGAGCAGTACTTC
TRBD2 | TRBJ2-3 | - | TRBV7-2 | CASSFWGLAGGTDTQYF | TGTGCCAGCAGCTTCTGGGGACTAGCGGGGGGTACAGATACGCAGTATTTT
- | TRBJ2-4 | - | TRBV5-6 | CASSKRVQNIQYF | TGTGCCAGCAGCAAGAGGGTCCAAAACATTCAGTACTTC
- | TRBJ2-7 | - | TRBV25-1 | CASSAQGGSYEQYF | TGTGCCAGCAGTGCTCAGGGTGGATCTTACGAGCAGTACTTC
- | TRBJ2-1 | once | TRBV7-8 | CASSLAHSLSYNEQFF | TGTGCCAGCAGCTTAGCCCACAGCCTCTCCTACAATGAGCAGTTCTTC
TRBD2 | TRBJ2-7 | - | TRBV11-2 | CASSLGRTSGISYEQYF | TGTGCCAGCAGCCTAGGGAGGACTAGCGGGATTTCCTACGAGCAGTACTTC
- | TRBJ1-4 | few | TRBV4-2 | CASSQGPRLNEKLFF | TGTGCCAGCAGCCAAGGTCCAAGACTTAATGAAAAACTGTTTTTT
TRBD1 | TRBJ2-2 | - | TRBV7-9 | CASSPRQGTGELFF | TGTGCCAGCAGCCCAAGACAGGGCACCGGGGAGCTGTTTTTT
- | TRBJ2-7 | - | TRBV12-3/TRBV12-4 | CASSSNAGYEQYF | TGTGCCAGCAGCTCCAATGCGGGCTACGAGCAGTACTTC
TRBD1 | TRBJ1-6 | - | TRBV27 | CASSLTGQGRSPLHF | TGTGCCAGCAGCCTTACGGGACAGGGAAGATCACCCCTCCACTTT
TRBD1 | TRBJ1-2 | - | TRBV7-3 | CASSLGQGYGYTF | TGTGCCAGCAGCTTGGGACAGGGGTATGGCTACACCTTC
TRBD1 | TRBJ1-2 | once | TRBV20-1 | CSASTGQRGYTF | TGCAGTGCTAGTACGGGACAGCGTGGCTACACCTTC
- | TRBJ1-1 | once | TRBV7-8 | CASSSWLQGTEAFF | TGTGCCAGCAGCTCCTGGTTACAGGGTACTGAAGCTTTCTTT
TRBD2 | TRBJ2-5 | once | TRBV19 | CASRRGLAGQETQYF | TGTGCCAGTAGGAGAGGACTAGCGGGACAAGAGACCCAGTACTTC
TRBD1 | TRBJ1-1 | - | TRBV7-9 | CASSFTGVVKSNTEAFF | TGTGCCAGCAGCTTCACAGGGGTTGTAAAGTCTAACACTGAAGCTTTCTTT
TRBD1 | TRBJ1-2 | - | TRBV6-5 | CASSYPIRQGEDGYTF | TGTGCCAGCAGTTACCCCATACGACAGGGGGAGGACGGCTACACCTTC
- | TRBJ2-7 | - | TRBV12-3/TRBV12-4 | CASSGGHSYEQYF | TGTGCCAGCAGTGGGGGACACAGCTACGAGCAGTACTTC
- | TRBJ2-1 | - | TRBV11-3 | CASSATGGPYNEQFF | TGTGCCAGCAGTGCAACCGGGGGGCCCTACAATGAGCAGTTCTTC
- | TRBJ2-2 | - | TRBV11-3 | CASSLPPQGTGELFF | TGTGCCAGCAGCTTACCCCCTCAGGGTACGGGGGAGCTGTTTTTT
TRBD2 | TRBJ2-1 | - | TRBV27 | CASSQGTRHNEQFF | TGTGCCAGCAGTCAAGGGACTAGACACAATGAGCAGTTCTTC
TRBD1 | TRBJ1-2 | - | TRBV19 | CASSRGTGNYGYTF | TGTGCCAGTAGTAGGGGGACAGGGAACTATGGCTACACCTTC
- | TRBJ2-7 | - | TRBV3-1/TRBV3-2 | CASSGGDREQYF | TGTGCCAGTTCCGGGGGAGATAGGGAGCAGTACTTC
- | TRBJ1-3 | - | TRBV30 | CAWSVRSSGNTIYF | TGTGCCTGGAGTGTACGCAGCTCTGGAAACACCATATATTTT
- | TRBJ1-2 | - | TRBV30 | CAWSPGRVYGYTF | TGTGCCTGGAGTCCAGGGCGCGTCTATGGCTACACCTTC
- | TRBJ2-7 | - | TRBV27 | CASSSLGQGAYEQYF | TGTGCCAGCAGTTCGCTCGGGCAGGGCGCCTACGAGCAGTACTTC
TRBD1 | TRBJ2-7 | - | TRBV5-1 | CASSTDWTGGSYEQYF | TGCGCCAGCAGCACCGATTGGACAGGGGGGTCCTACGAGCAGTACTTC
TRBD1 | TRBJ1-2 | - | TRBV7-3 | CASSLRGTDLNYGYTF | TGTGCCAGCAGCCTCCGTGGGACAGACCTAAACTATGGCTACACCTTC
TRBD2 | TRBJ2-2 | - | TRBV3-1/TRBV3-2 | CASSRGTSGNTGELFF | TGTGCCAGCAGCCGGGGGACTAGCGGCAACACCGGGGAGCTGTTTTTT
- | TRBJ2-3 | - | TRBV5-1 | CASSPDTGNTQYF | TGCGCCAGCAGCCCGGATACGGGGAATACGCAGTATTTT
TRBD2 | TRBJ2-7 | - | TRBV7-8 | CASSLASGGEQYF | TGTGCCAGCAGCTTAGCGTCGGGGGGCGAGCAGTACTTC
- | TRBJ1-1 | - | TRBV5-1 | CASRPQGGNTEAFF | TGCGCCAGCCGGCCCCAAGGGGGAAACACTGAAGCTTTCTTT
TRBD1 | TRBJ2-1 | - | TRBV24-1 | CATSGGTGANNEQFF | TGTGCCACCAGTGGTGGGACAGGGGCCAACAATGAGCAGTTCTTC
- | TRBJ2-7 | few | TRBV10-1 | CASSRGLYEQYF | TGCGCCAGCAGCAGGGGCCTCTACGAGCAGTACTTC
TRBD1 | TRBJ2-3 | - | TRBV19 | CASSIDFRGRTPDTQYF | TGTGCCAGTAGTATAGATTTCAGGGGGCGGACGCCGGATACGCAGTATTTT
- | TRBJ2-5 | - | TRBV3-1/TRBV3-2 | CASSQGPADLQETQYF | TGTGCCAGCAGCCAAGGACCAGCGGACCTGCAAGAGACCCAGTACTTC
- | TRBJ2-3 | - | TRBV14 | CASSLRDTQYF | TGTGCCAGCAGTCTCAGGGATACGCAGTATTTT
TRBD2 | TRBJ2-2 | - | TRBV18 | CASSPEQAGEVGELFF | TGTGCCAGCTCACCGGAGCAAGCGGGAGAGGTCGGGGAGCTGTTTTTT
- | TRBJ2-7 | - | TRBV12-5 | CASGLVLSGDSYEQYF | TGTGCTAGTGGTTTGGTTCTTAGCGGTGACTCCTACGAGCAGTACTTC
- | TRBJ1-5 | once | TRBV6-5 | CASRVGASDPGPQHF | TGTGCCAGCAGGGTTGGAGCCTCCGACCCTGGGCCCCAGCATTTT
- | TRBJ2-3 | - | TRBV4-1 | CASSQGAELLSTDTQYF | TGCGCCAGCAGCCAGGGGGCAGAACTCCTTAGCACAGATACGCAGTATTTT
- | TRBJ1-1 | - | TRBV5-6 | CASSSRGGNTEAFF | TGTGCCAGCAGCTCCAGGGGCGGGAACACTGAAGCTTTCTTT
TRBD1 | TRBJ1-2 | - | TRBV10-3 | CAISESGTGLYGYTF | TGTGCCATCAGTGAGTCCGGGACAGGTCTCTATGGCTACACCTTC
TRBD1 | TRBJ2-7 | - | TRBV6-2/TRBV6-3 | CASSQAGTGFNEQYF | TGTGCCAGCAGTCAGGCAGGGACAGGCTTCAACGAGCAGTACTTC
- | TRBJ2-3 | - | TRBV4-1 | CASSQSPTRGGTGSSTDTQYF | TGCGCCAGCAGCCAATCCCCAACCCGGGGGGGGACAGGGAGTAGCACAGATACGCAGTATTTT
TRBD1 | TRBJ1-5 | - | TRBV28 | CASSRIRTGGHQPQHF | TGTGCCAGCAGTCGGATCAGGACAGGGGGTCATCAGCCCCAGCATTTT